Below are 13 T cell receptor beta chains sequenced from a single sample in a study of blood T cells in healthy people across ages. It was with a sample-barcoded 5' primer and a J-beta primer mix that a second PCR of roughly 7 to 12 cycles was run. TCRdb independently ran MiXCR on the 5' RACE reads; one entry per CDR3 protein. The repertoire holds about 930,000 distinct CDR3 sequences, about 28% seen once, with 10% in the top ten. A further study also used this sample, focusing on T cells of mothers and their children.

The source material was blood. These receptors were taken from a woman aged 40-49 years in good health.

The chain carries TRBV4-1 and TRBJ2-5; TRBD1 matches at 7 bases. Trimming took 6 bases from V and 1 from J; bases not matched to a gene: 8. Germline CDR1 reads MGHRA; CDR2 reads YSYEKL. CDR3 length: 15 residues. CDR3: CASSPTGALQETQYF. CDR3 coding DNA: TGCGCCAGCAGTCCTACAGGGGCCCTCCAAGAGACCCAGTACTTC.

This chain joins TRBV30 and TRBJ2-4, with D perhaps assigned TRBD1 or TRBD2 (5 bases each). The J call may be wrong; the DNA end is better matched by TRBJ2-7. The CDR3 is 13 amino acids. Germline V gene data show CDR1 as GTSNPN and CDR2 as SVGIG (reference sequence). In DNA form, the CDR3 reads TGTGCCTGGAGGATACCGGGGCTCTACGAGCAGTACTTC. Protein: CAWRIPGLYEQYF.

This clonotype has a handful of counts. The chain carries TRBV9 and TRBJ1-2, with D tentatively TRBD1 (5 bases). V lost 0 bases to trimming and J lost 2 bases, with 8 bases between them. The CDR3 length is 14 residues. From germline, CDR1 is SGDLS and CDR2 YYNGEE. CDR3 nucleotide sequence: TGTGCCAGCAGCGTAGGTTGGGGCAACTATGGCTACACCTTC. It yields the protein CASSVGWGNYGYTF.

The genes are TRBV10-3 and TRBJ1-1; 7 bases agree with TRBD1. Germline V gene data show CDR1 as ENHRY and CDR2 as SYGVKD. V dropped 3 bases and J dropped 8; count of bases not matched to a gene: 3. The CDR3 consists of 12 residues. The chain's CDR3 is CAISEQTGEAFF. The CDR3 nucleotides are TGTGCCATCAGTGAACAGACAGGGGAAGCTTTCTTT.

The chain uses TRBV28 and TRBJ1-6, with a possible D match to TRBD1 (5 bases). Per germline, CDR1 MDHEN and CDR2 SYDVKM. Trimming removed 2 bases at V and 7 bases at J, with 12 bases between. The CDR3 loop spans 15 amino acids. The CDR3 loop is CASSLPGTGNSPLHF. CDR3 bases: TGTGCCAGCAGTTTACCCGGGACGGGGAATTCACCCCTCCACTTT.

In this sample, this clonotype turned up a few times. This chain joins TRBV12-3 or TRBV12-4 and TRBJ1-2; tentatively, D is TRBD1 (6 bases). The CDR3 runs to 15 residues. Trimming stripped 5 bases from V and 4 bases from J, with 17 bases between. In DNA, the CDR3 is TGTGCCAGCAGTCTCAGACAGGTTGGGCCCTATGGCTACACCTTC. Amino acid sequence: CASSLRQVGPYGYTF.

This clonotype has only a few counts. It may be a read error: a sequence one base away is much more abundant. The chain has TRBV6-5 and TRBJ2-5; 9 bases are shared with TRBD2. This CDR3 region has 15 residues. Germline V CDR1 and CDR2: MNHEY, SVGAGI. The CDR3 bases are TGTGTCAGCAGTTACTCGGCGGGGGGGCCGGAGACCCAGTACTTC. Its protein is CVSSYSAGGPETQYF.

Many counts were recorded for this clonotype. The rearrangement joins TRBV7-2 to TRBJ2-7; D may be TRBD2 (7 bases). CDR1 is SGHTA and CDR2 is FQGNSA in the germline V gene. V was trimmed by 10 bases and J by 3 bases, leaving 16 bases between them. The CDR3 length is 13 residues. The CDR3 reads CATRAGARYEQYF. Written as DNA, the CDR3 is TGTGCCACCCGCGCGGGGGCCCGCTACGAGCAGTACTTC.

The chain links TRBV20-1 to TRBJ1-2; D remains unclear. Germline assignment: CDR1 DFQATT and CDR2 SNEGSKA (reference sequence). The V end was cut by 6 bases, the J end by 4 bases, with 15 bases between. The CDR3 covers 13 residues. The CDR3 loop reads CSAPRSGSYGYTF. In nucleotides, the CDR3 is TGCAGTGCCCCCAGGTCAGGCTCCTATGGCTACACCTTC.

With respect to this clonotype: A much larger clone differs from this one at a single base, so this may be a read error. The chain uses TRBV11-2 and TRBJ2-3, with D possibly matching TRBD2 (6 bases). The length of the CDR3 is 15 residues. Germline-derived CDR1 and CDR2 are SGHAT and FQNNGV. The chain's CDR3 is CAGSPRRGDTDTQYF. The CDR3 DNA reads as TGTGCCGGCAGTCCGAGGCGGGGCGATACAGATACGCAGTATTTT.

The chain couples TRBV15 to TRBJ2-1, with D possibly being TRBD2 (7 bases). The CDR3 has 15 amino acids. Per germline, CDR1 LNHNV and CDR2 YYDKDF (reference sequence). Trimming stripped 4 bases from V and 2 bases from J, with 12 bases between. In DNA form, the CDR3 reads TGTGCCACCAGCACCTCGGGGGGCCCCTACAATGAGCAGTTCTTC. Residues: CATSTSGGPYNEQFF.

The sample holds a few counts of this clonotype. It may be a read error: a sequence one base away is much more abundant. This chain joins TRBV4-3 and TRBJ2-7, with 9 bases matching TRBD1. The germline gives CDR1 LGHNA, CDR2 YSLEER. V trimming: 0 bases; J trimming: 4 bases; junction bases outside the gene matches: 4. The CDR3 has 15 residues. The CDR3 sequence: CASSQEWTGEYEQYF. The CDR3 nucleotides are TGCGCCAGCAGCCAAGAGTGGACAGGGGAGTACGAGCAGTACTTC.

Note on this clonotype: This may arise from a read error, as a much more abundant clone is one base away. The V gene is TRBV9, the J gene TRBJ2-5; 11 bases fit TRBD2. The CDR3 covers 17 residues. Germline V lookup: CDR1 SGDLS, CDR2 YYNGEE. CDR3: CAGSAGGLAGGGETQYF. The CDR3 nucleotides read TGTGCCGGCAGCGCGGGGGGCCTAGCGGGGGGTGGTGAGACCCAGTACTTC.